This entry lists 16 T cell receptor beta chains sequenced from one sample in a study of response to subunit inactivated influenza vaccine. Via MiXCR, TCRdb re-called the RT-PCR reads, giving one row per CDR3 protein. The table shows 280,000 or so distinct CDR3 sequences, with 20% to 25% occurring only once. This specimen consisted of PBMCs from blood, obtained roughly 20 months after vaccination. The receptors derive from a man between 50 and 70 years old who received an inactivated influenza vaccine.

The chain carries TRBV2 and TRBJ2-2; 9 bases are shared with TRBD2. The J segment lost 6 bases and the V segment lost 5 bases, leaving 4 bases of the junction unmatched. The V gene's germline CDR1 is SNHLY and CDR2 FYNNEI. CDR3 size: 14 residues. Here the CDR3 reads CASSLAGIPGELFF. CDR3 DNA: TGTGCCAGCAGTCTAGCGGGAATACCCGGGGAGCTGTTTTTT.

The V call is TRBV25-1, the J call TRBJ2-4; possible D gene TRBD1, 5 bases. This CDR3 comprises 13 residues. Trimming stripped 6 bases from V and 2 bases from J, with 8 bases between. Germline CDR1 and CDR2: MGHDK and SYGVNS. This CDR3 reads CASRGLPKNIQYF. DNA of the CDR3: TGTGCCAGCAGGGGGCTGCCCAAAAACATTCAGTACTTC.

The J gene is TRBJ1-1, the V gene TRBV7-9; the D gene is possibly TRBD1 (6 bases). The CDR3 covers 15 residues. Trimming removed 0 bases at V and 6 bases at J, with 14 bases between. Looked up from germline, CDR1 is SEHNR and CDR2 is FQNEAQ (reference sequence). The CDR3 spells CASSLAVGGSSEAFF. CDR3 bases: TGTGCCAGCAGCTTAGCTGTAGGGGGAAGCTCTGAAGCTTTCTTT.

This clonotype was counted a few times. The chain has TRBV18 and TRBJ2-3; maybe TRBD1 (5 bases). V was clipped by 2 bases and J by 2 bases, with 8 bases between them. Germline CDR1 reads KGHSH; CDR2 reads LQKENI. The CDR3 length is 14 residues. CDR3: CASSPGAFTDTQYF. CDR3 nucleotides: TGTGCCAGCTCACCAGGGGCATTCACAGATACGCAGTATTTT.

This chain connects TRBV3-1 to TRBJ2-4; D not certain. The germline V gene has CDR1 LGHDT and CDR2 YNNKEL (reference sequence). This CDR3 has 16 amino acids. The ends were cut back, 4 bases at V and 0 bases at J, with 13 bases in the middle. CDR3 sequence (DNA): TGTGCCAGCAGCCCTCGGTTGGAACTAGCCAAAAACATTCAGTACTTC. Its translation is CASSPRLELAKNIQYF. The whole variable domain, remainder taken from reference TRBV3-1 and TRBJ2-4, is DTAVSQTPKYLVTQMGNDKSIKCEQNLGHDTMYWYKQDSKKFLKIMFSYNNKELIINETVPNRFSPKSPDKAHLNLHINSLELGDSAVYFCASSPRLELAKNIQYFGAGTRLSVL.

This chain uses TRBV12-3 or TRBV12-4 with TRBJ1-2, with D perhaps TRBD1 (6 bases). Between the trimmed V and J ends, which lost 6 bases and 8 bases, there was a span of 13 bases. CDR3 size: 12 residues. The CDR3 DNA is TGTGCCAGCAGCTATGACAGGAGAGGCTACACCTTC. This codes for CASSYDRRGYTF.

Only a few counts were recorded for this clonotype. The V and J genes are TRBV20-1 and TRBJ1-5; 7 bases are a match to TRBD1. Trimming removed 6 bases from V and 7 bases from J; junction bases left unmatched: 9. This CDR3 region has 13 residues. Germline CDR1 is DFQATT and CDR2 is SNEGSKA (reference sequence). In DNA, the CDR3 is TGCAGTGCCCGACAGGGAGAACGGCAGCCCCAGCATTTT. As protein: CSARQGERQPQHF.

CDR3 nucleotides: TGTGCCAGCAGTACCAGGACTAGCGGAGCGACCGGGGAGCTGTTTTTT. Its protein is CASSTRTSGATGELFF. This chain uses TRBV12-3 or TRBV12-4 with TRBJ2-2; 10 bases match TRBD2. V trimming: 5 bases; J trimming: 5 bases; junction bases outside the gene matches: 8. The CDR3 loop spans 16 amino acids.

Ten or more counts support this clonotype. The chain links TRBV4-1 to TRBJ1-5, with D uncertain. Germline-derived CDR1 and CDR2 are MGHRA and YSYEKL. The germline V and J ends were trimmed by 2 bases and 5 bases, with 10 bases remaining between them. This CDR3 contains 14 residues. The CDR3 reads CASSQSSRDQPQHF. DNA of the CDR3: TGCGCCAGCAGCCAATCTTCGCGAGATCAGCCCCAGCATTTT.

In this sample, this clonotype turned up a few times. The chain joins TRBV5-1 to TRBJ2-1; D possibly matches TRBD1 or TRBD2 (5 bases each). Germline-derived CDR1 and CDR2 are SGHRS and YFSETQ. Trimming stripped 4 bases from V and 8 bases from J, with 16 bases between. The CDR3 length is 14 residues. The CDR3 coding sequence is TGCGCCAGCAGCGTAAGCGGTCAGGGTGATGAGCAGTTCTTC. Translating gives CASSVSGQGDEQFF.

About this clonotype: This sequence may be a read error, since a much larger clone differs from it by one base. The chain is built from TRBV5-1 and TRBJ1-4; 7 nucleotides line up with TRBD1. The CDR3 sequence is 16 residues long. Per the germline V gene, CDR1 is SGHRS and CDR2 is YFSETQ. The CDR3 here is CASSLVGRTGHEKLLF. The CDR3 region has the DNA TGCGCCAGCAGCTTGGTTGGCAGGACAGGCCACGAAAAACTGTTATTT.

This sequence joins TRBV9 and TRBJ1-1; TRBD1 agrees at 7 bases. The CDR3 spans 13 residues. CDR1 and CDR2 (germline): SGDLS, YYNGEE. The ends lost 4 bases at V and 8 bases at J; junction bases unmatched: 8. CDR3 loop: CASSKGWGQEAFF. The DNA of the CDR3 is TGTGCCAGCAGCAAAGGGTGGGGACAGGAAGCTTTCTTT. The entire variable domain, with the rest obtained from reference TRBV9 and TRBJ1-1, is as follows: DSGVTQTPKHLITATGQRVTLRCSPRSGDLSVYWYQQSLDQGLQFLIQYYNGEERAKGNILERFSAQQFPDLHSELNLSSLELGDSALYFCASSKGWGQEAFFGQGTRLTVV.

This clonotype was detected only a few times. This chain's CDR3 is CASSQAQDRNEKLFF. In nucleotides, the CDR3 is TGTGCCAGCAGCCAAGCTCAAGACAGAAATGAAAAACTGTTTTTT. This rearrangement joins TRBV4-2 to TRBJ1-4; perhaps TRBD1 as D (5 bases). The CDR3 sequence is 15 residues long. Trimming stripped 1 base from V and 5 bases from J, with 11 bases between. Germline CDR1 LGHNA, CDR2 YNFKEQ.

J is TRBJ2-1 and V is TRBV7-8; TRBD2 agrees at 8 bases. This CDR3 comprises 15 residues. V lost 5 bases to trimming and J lost 4 bases; unmatched junction nucleotides: 7. CDR1 and CDR2 from the germline V gene are SGHVS and FQNEAQ. CDR3 nucleotide sequence: TGTGCCAGCAGCGCTAGGGCGGGGGGATACAATGAGCAGTTCTTC. Protein: CASSARAGGYNEQFF.

This clonotype was seen more than once but under ten times. V and J are TRBV5-5 and TRBJ1-2; no definite D call. The V gene's germline CDR1 is SGHKS and CDR2 YYEKEE (reference sequence). This CDR3 has 14 amino acids. Trimming left V 9 bases short and J 0 bases short, with 15 bases between. This chain's CDR3 is CATHQSPTNYGYTF. DNA of the CDR3: TGTGCCACCCATCAGAGCCCTACTAACTATGGCTACACCTTC. Together with reference TRBV5-5 and TRBJ1-2, the CDR3 gives the full variable domain: DAGVTQSPTHLIKTRGQQVTLRCSPISGHKSVSWYQQVLGQGPQFIFQYYEKEERGRGNFPDRFSARQFPNYSSELNVNALLLGDSALYLCATHQSPTNYGYTFGSGTRLTVV.

This clonotype was picked up a small number of times. The V and J genes are TRBV7-8 and TRBJ2-7; 12 nucleotides match TRBD2. The CDR3 covers 16 residues. CDR1 SGHVS and CDR2 FQNEAQ come from the germline V gene. V dropped 4 bases and J dropped 2; count of bases not matched to a gene: 6. Here the CDR3 DNA reads TGTGCCAGCAGCTCAGGACTAGCGGGGACCGCCTACGAGCAGTACTTC. This gives the protein CASSSGLAGTAYEQYF. Drawing the rest from reference TRBV7-8 and TRBJ2-7, the complete variable domain is GAGVSQSPRYKVAKRGQDVALRCDPISGHVSLFWYQQALGQGPEFLTYFQNEAQLDKSGLPSDRFFAERPEGSVSTLKIQRTQQEDSAVYLCASSSGLAGTAYEQYFGPGTRLTVT.